The source of this T cell receptor (beta chain) is a study of T cells after yellow fever vaccination. This clonotype was seen more than once but under ten times. TCRdb re-called the 5' RACE reads through MiXCR, storing one row per CDR3 protein. Here the sample spans 610,000 or so distinct CDR3 sequences, about 12% being singletons. The V and J ends lost 4 bases and 4 bases respectively, with 14 bases between them. The V gene's germline CDR1 is SEHNR and CDR2 FQNEAQ (reference sequence). There are 15 residues in the CDR3. J is TRBJ2-1 and V is TRBV7-9, with D possibly TRBD1 on 7 matching bases. This TCR was recovered from a man aged 25 to 40 who received the YFV17D yellow fever vaccine. Source: PBMCs, taken on the day of the yellow fever booster vaccination. The CDR3 DNA reads TGTGCCAGCAGCTGGCGGGGCAGGGGGTACAATGAGCAGTTCTTC. Encoded protein: CASSWRGRGYNEQFF. Full variable domain (remainder filled in from reference TRBV7-9 and TRBJ2-1): DTGVSQNPRHKITKRGQNVTFRCDPISEHNRLYWYRQTLGQGPEFLTYFQNEAQLEKSRLLSDRFSAERPKGSFSTLEIQRTEQGDSAMYLCASSWRGRGYNEQFFGPGTRLTVL.